Listed below are T cell receptor beta chains from one sample, sequenced in a study of T cells after posttransplantation cyclophosphamide. Profiled with immunoSEQ multiplex PCR; TCRdb holds only in-frame clones, not every one. This sample has roughly 32,000 clones; around nine tenths occur once, and the top ten carry less than 0.25%. The specimen was naive CD4+ T cells sorted from PBMCs. These receptors all stem from a woman in her sixties or seventies in good health, CMV-negative, and a related stem cell transplant donor. Both conserved end residues are part of each CDR3. The D gene is left open where the match is weak. Clone size is stated in some rows and not others, as once, few, many or a class when expanded.

CAWSGGQVTEAFF TGTGCCTGGAGTGGGGGACAGGTCACTGAAGCTTTCTTT TRBV30 NA TRBD1 TRBJ1-1
CASSSTAGSNQPQHF TGTGCCAGCTCATCGACCGCAGGGTCCAATCAGCCCCAGCATTTT TRBV18 NA NA TRBJ1-5
CASSPQGNDGYTF TGTGCCAGCTCCCCACAGGGGAATGATGGCTACACCTTC TRBV18 NA TRBD1 TRBJ1-2
CASANNREQPQHF TGTGCCAGCGCCAATAACAGGGAACAGCCCCAGCATTTT TRBV18 NA NA TRBJ1-5
CASSLRGHYNEQFF TGTGCCAGCAGCTTAAGGGGCCATTACAATGAGCAGTTCTTC TRBV7-2 NA NA TRBJ2-1
CASTLLGGETQYF TGTGCCAGCACCCTCCTTGGAGGAGAGACCCAGTACTTC TRBV2 NA NA TRBJ2-5
CASSSPGLAGNYEQYF TGTGCCAGCAGCTCCCCTGGACTAGCGGGAAATTACGAGCAGTACTTC TRBV7-3 NA TRBD2 TRBJ2-7
CASTSSGGPYEQYF TGTGCCAGCACTTCTAGCGGGGGGCCCTACGAGCAGTACTTC TRBV6-1 NA TRBD2 TRBJ2-7
CASRSGETQYF TGTGCCAGTAGATCGGGAGAGACCCAGTACTTC TRBV19 NA NA TRBJ2-5
CASSLGGFPVTEQYF TGTGCCAGCAGTTTGGGGGGTTTCCCAGTTACCGAGCAGTACTTC TRBV28 NA NA TRBJ2-7
CASSSYSGSYNSPLHF TGTGCCAGCAGCTCTTACTCAGGCTCCTATAATTCACCCCTCCACTTT TRBV7-9 NA NA TRBJ1-6
CASSFTGDTEAFF TGTGCCAGCAGCTTTACGGGGGACACTGAAGCTTTCTTT TRBV7-9 NA NA TRBJ1-1
CASSLGDREYHGYTF TGCGCCAGCAGCTTGGGTGACAGGGAGTATCACGGCTACACCTTC TRBV5-1 NA TRBD1 TRBJ1-2
CASSPGSIAGANTGELFF TGCGCCAGCAGCCCTGGATCAATAGCGGGGGCGAACACCGGGGAGCTGTTTTTT TRBV4-1 NA TRBD2 TRBJ2-2
CAISEIGGNEQFF TGTGCCATCAGTGAGATCGGGGGTAATGAGCAGTTCTTC TRBV10-3 NA NA TRBJ2-1
CASSQDGLGRQPQHF TGCGCCAGCAGCCAAGATGGGCTGGGTAGGCAGCCCCAGCATTTT TRBV4-1 NA NA TRBJ1-5
CASREGLYTTDSSYEQYF TGTGCCAGCAGGGAAGGACTGTACACTACCGATAGCTCCTACGAGCAGTACTTC TRBV2 few NA TRBJ2-7
CASSELWGQGHGYTF TGTGCCAGCAGTGAACTATGGGGTCAGGGTCATGGCTACACCTTC TRBV6-1 few NA TRBJ1-2
CASSVDGRDYEQYF TGTGCCAGCAGCGTTGACGGGAGGGATTACGAGCAGTACTTC TRBV9 NA TRBD2 TRBJ2-7
CASSLDSGNQPQHF TGTGCCAGCAGCTTGGACAGCGGCAATCAGCCCCAGCATTTT TRBV7-8 NA NA TRBJ1-5
CASSLVSAQETQYF TGTGCCAGCAGTTTGGTCAGTGCTCAAGAGACCCAGTACTTC TRBV6-5 NA NA TRBJ2-5
CATSRTEKGAEAFF TGTGCCACCAGCAGGACAGAGAAGGGTGCTGAAGCTTTCTTT TRBV15 NA NA TRBJ1-1
CASSPRGLASEQYF TGTGCCAGCAGCCCCCGGGGACTAGCTTCCGAGCAGTACTTC TRBV7-2 NA TRBD2 TRBJ2-7
CAWRGQTTNEKLFF TGTGCCTGGAGGGGACAGACAACTAATGAAAAACTGTTTTTT TRBV30 NA TRBD1 TRBJ1-4
CASSLSFPYEQYF TGTGCCAGCAGCCTCTCCTTCCCCTACGAGCAGTACTTC TRBV7-2 NA NA TRBJ2-7
CASSRLGLNQPQHF TGTGCCAGCAGCCGACTAGGGCTCAATCAGCCCCAGCATTTT TRBV6-5 NA NA TRBJ1-5
CASRVSAGAYEQYF TGCGCCAGCAGGGTGAGCGCGGGAGCCTACGAGCAGTACTTC TRBV5-1 NA TRBD2 TRBJ2-7
CASRSGVNSPLHF TGCGCCAGCAGGTCAGGGGTAAATTCACCCCTCCACTTT TRBV10-2 NA NA TRBJ1-6
CASSTQGLAREQFF TGTGCCAGCAGCACACAAGGACTAGCTAGGGAGCAGTTCTTC TRBV7-2 NA TRBD2 TRBJ2-1
CASSLAEGAQYF TGTGCCAGCAGCTTGGCCGAGGGGGCCCAGTACTTC TRBV11-2 NA NA TRBJ2-5
CASSWDSSGNTIYF TGTGCCAGCAGCTGGGACAGCTCTGGAAACACCATATATTTT TRBV6-5 NA TRBD1 TRBJ1-3
CASNPVGPRTELRNTEAFF TGTGCCAGCAACCCAGTGGGGCCACGAACCGAACTTCGGAACACTGAAGCTTTCTTT TRBV6-4 NA NA TRBJ1-1
CASLRDRGDEQFF TGTGCCAGCTTGCGGGACAGGGGAGATGAGCAGTTCTTC TRBV2 NA TRBD1 TRBJ2-1
CASSQDRRSEAFF TGCGCCAGCAGCCAAGATCGTCGGAGTGAAGCTTTCTTT TRBV4-3 NA NA TRBJ1-1
CASSSQGYEQYF TGTGCCAGCAGCTCACAGGGTTACGAGCAGTACTTC TRBV7-2 NA NA TRBJ2-7
CASRTLDRALNEQFF TGTGCCAGCAGAACCTTGGACAGGGCGTTAAATGAGCAGTTCTTC TRBV28 NA TRBD1 TRBJ2-1
CASSQPTGTLYGYTF TGTGCCAGCAGCCAACCGACAGGGACCCTTTATGGCTACACCTTC TRBV28 NA TRBD1 TRBJ1-2
CAISESKGQTKDYTF TGTGCCATCAGTGAGTCGAAGGGGCAGACCAAGGACTACACCTTC TRBV10-3 NA NA TRBJ1-2
CASSLGRETTDTQYF TGCGCCAGCAGCTTGGGGCGGGAGACGACAGATACGCAGTATTTT TRBV5-1 NA TRBD2 TRBJ2-3
CASSQDAQWTGPSNYGYTF TGCGCCAGCAGCCAAGATGCCCAGTGGACAGGGCCCTCTAACTATGGCTACACCTTC TRBV4-3 NA TRBD1 TRBJ1-2
CASSKNGRYNEQFF TGTGCCAGCTCTAAGAACGGGAGATACAATGAGCAGTTCTTC TRBV7-6 NA NA TRBJ2-1